One and the same sample provided the 30 T cell receptor beta chains below, sequenced in a study of T-cell reconstitution after alpha-beta-depleted transplantation in children (dated by TCRdb to about 2016). Receptors were amplified or captured by PCR. Sequenced using an Illumina HiSeq 2500. TCR library preparation used molecular barcoding, with unique molecular identifiers applied to normalize quantification of the TCRbeta repertoire. In-frame beta chains were kept once TCRdb had trimmed the public reads at Q25 with fastp and called clones with MiXCR. Each record represents a unique CDR3 protein, reported with the most common genes and DNA among its rows. The sample profile shows some 550,000 distinct CDR3 sequences; about a sixth of them were found once. The ten largest clones take up roughly 3.3% of the sample. The input for sequencing was PBMCs from the stem cell graft donor, taken from the stem cell graft. The receptors here all came from a human donor who donated a stem cell graft to a child with acute lymphoblastic leukemia.

The J gene is TRBJ1-2, the V gene TRBV5-5; D unresolved. V lost 5 bases to trimming and J lost 4 bases, with 15 bases between them. The germline V gene encodes CDR1 SGHKS and CDR2 YYEKEE (reference sequence). The CDR3 has 14 residues. CDR3 in amino acids: CASSRTVSPYGYTF. CDR3 sequence (DNA): TGTGCCAGCAGTCGGACCGTAAGCCCCTATGGCTACACCTTC.

This chain connects TRBV7-9 to TRBJ2-1, with 7 bases aligning to TRBD2. CDR1 is SEHNR, CDR2 FQNEAQ, per germline (reference sequence). The length of the CDR3 is 15 residues. V lost 4 bases and J lost 3; bases outside the gene matches: 6. CDR3 nucleotide sequence: TGTGCCAGCAGCTCTCTGGGGGAGGGCTACAATGAGCAGTTCTTC. It specifies CASSSLGEGYNEQFF. The full variable domain, in which reference TRBV7-9 and TRBJ2-1 provide the parts outside the CDR3, is DTGVSQNPRHKITKRGQNVTFRCDPISEHNRLYWYRQTLGQGPEFLTYFQNEAQLEKSRLLSDRFSAERPKGSFSTLEIQRTEQGDSAMYLCASSSLGEGYNEQFFGPGTRLTVL.

The chain employs TRBV5-6 and TRBJ2-3; TRBD2 aligns across 14 bases. The J segment lost 5 bases and the V segment lost 3 bases, leaving 8 bases of the junction unmatched. This CDR3 spans 17 amino acids. Germline V gene lookup returns CDR1 SGHDT and CDR2 YYEEEE. Here the CDR3 DNA reads TGTGCCAGCAGCTGGCCGGGACTAGCGGGAGTGGAAGATACGCAGTATTTT. It is translated as CASSWPGLAGVEDTQYF.

This rearrangement joins TRBV2 to TRBJ1-2; D call uncertain. V lost 7 bases and J lost 5, with 14 bases in between. The V gene's germline CDR1 is SNHLY and CDR2 FYNNEI. The CDR3 loop spans 13 amino acids. The CDR3 nucleotides are TGTGCCAGCATACACCCAAGCTCGTATGGCTACACCTTC. It encodes CASIHPSSYGYTF.

This clonotype was detected a few times. This rearrangement joins TRBV20-1 to TRBJ2-1; 8 bases agree with TRBD2. The J segment lost 4 bases and the V segment lost 2 bases, leaving 13 bases of the junction unmatched. CDR1 is DFQATT and CDR2 is SNEGSKA in the germline V gene (reference sequence). CDR3 length: 17 amino acids. The CDR3 is CSARYAGGRLRYNEQFF. In DNA, the CDR3 is TGCAGTGCTAGATACGCGGGAGGCCGGCTTAGGTACAATGAGCAGTTCTTC.

V gene TRBV29-1 combines with J gene TRBJ2-3; D is uncertain. CDR3 length: 11 residues. V was trimmed by 7 bases and J by 6 bases, leaving 11 bases between them. Germline CDR1 is SQVTM and CDR2 is ANQGSEA. This chain's CDR3 is CSAPGLDTQYF. CDR3 nucleotide sequence: TGCAGCGCCCCCGGCCTGGATACGCAGTATTTT.

The chain joins TRBV12-3 or TRBV12-4 to TRBJ2-7; D may be TRBD1 (6 bases). V lost 2 bases and J 6 bases, leaving 8 bases between the germline ends. The CDR3 loop spans 12 amino acids. CDR3 residues: CASSLNRAEQYF. The CDR3 nucleotides read TGTGCCAGCAGTTTAAACAGGGCCGAGCAGTACTTC.

This clonotype was counted only a few times. This chain uses TRBV25-1 with TRBJ2-1, with 7 bases that match TRBD2. V shed 2 bases, J shed 6 bases, and the junction held 4 bases outside the gene matches. The CDR3 extends over 14 amino acids. CDR1 and CDR2 (germline): MGHDK, SYGVNS. The CDR3 reads CASSERLASNEQFF. CDR3 sequence (DNA): TGTGCCAGCAGTGAACGACTAGCCTCCAATGAGCAGTTCTTC.

This rearrangement joins TRBV10-2 to TRBJ1-2; 7 nucleotides align to TRBD1. Germline CDR1 and CDR2: WSHSY and SAAADI. This CDR3 is 13 amino acids long. J was trimmed by 8 bases and V by 3 bases; bases with no gene match: 6. The CDR3 DNA reads TGCGCCAGCAGTGAAAGGGGGCCCGCCGGCTACACCTTC. Amino acids: CASSERGPAGYTF.

The chain uses TRBV6-5 and TRBJ2-5, with D hard to call. In germline, CDR1 is MNHEY, CDR2 SVGAGI. The CDR3 has 16 amino acids. Trimming removed 6 bases at V and 2 bases at J, with 19 bases between. The CDR3 reads CASSAPAAGHQETQYF. The CDR3 DNA reads as TGTGCCAGCAGCGCTCCCGCCGCCGGCCATCAAGAGACCCAGTACTTC.

In this sample, this clonotype turned up many times. The V call is TRBV20-1, the J call TRBJ1-2, with D tentatively TRBD1 (5 bases). Trimming pared 0 bases from V and 4 bases from J, leaving 9 bases between. Germline V CDR1 and CDR2: DFQATT, SNEGSKA (reference sequence). The CDR3 has 13 residues. In DNA form, the CDR3 reads TGCAGTGCTAGAGATGCAGGGACCTATGGCTACACCTTC. It translates to CSARDAGTYGYTF.

The chain joins TRBV5-1 to TRBJ1-2, with a weak D call TRBD1 (5 bases). Germline assignment: CDR1 SGHRS and CDR2 YFSETQ. The CDR3 has 15 amino acids. The V and J ends lost 4 bases and 0 bases respectively, with 13 bases between them. The CDR3 DNA sequence: TGCGCCAGCAGCCCGGGACCGATTTCTAACTATGGCTACACCTTC. Translation gives CASSPGPISNYGYTF.

The CDR3 loop is CSARESGASDTQYF. DNA of the CDR3: TGCAGTGCTAGAGAGAGCGGGGCTTCAGATACGCAGTATTTT. The V call is TRBV20-1, the J call TRBJ2-3, with 7 bases fitting TRBD2. V shed 0 bases and J 4 bases; nucleotides not matched to a gene: 4. Germline V lookup: CDR1 DFQATT, CDR2 SNEGSKA (reference sequence). The CDR3 runs to 14 residues.

The CDR3 loop reads CASSFQSLSDYEQFF. In DNA form, the CDR3 reads TGTGCCAGCAGCTTTCAGAGCTTATCGGACTATGAGCAGTTCTTC. V is TRBV13 and J is TRBJ2-1, with a weak D call TRBD2 (5 bases). Trimming removed 3 bases at V and 8 bases at J, with 17 bases between. CDR1 is PRHDT, CDR2 FYEKMQ, per germline (reference sequence). The CDR3 has 15 residues.

The chain carries TRBV12-3 or TRBV12-4 and TRBJ2-1; 12 nucleotides agree with TRBD2. The length of the CDR3 is 14 residues. V shed 6 bases and J 6 bases; nucleotides not matched to a gene: 3. The CDR3 bases are TGTGCCAGCAGGCGGACTAGCGGGACCAATGAGCAGTTCTTC. Residues: CASRRTSGTNEQFF.

This clonotype was counted many times. The chain combines TRBV18 with TRBJ2-7, with D possibly being TRBD2 (5 bases). This CDR3 spans 11 amino acids. The germline CDR1 and CDR2 sequences are KGHSH and LQKENI. V lost 8 bases, J lost 3 bases, and 8 bases lay in between. The CDR3 loop reads CASSRDYEQYF. The CDR3 DNA reads as TGTGCCAGCAGTCGGGACTACGAGCAGTACTTC.

DNA for the CDR3: TGTGCCAGCAGCCAAGCGACTAGCGGGGTCTTCACCGGGGAGCTGTTTTTT. This sequence encodes CASSQATSGVFTGELFF. The V gene is TRBV4-2, the J gene TRBJ2-2, with TRBD2 matching 11 bases. CDR3 length: 17 residues. Looked up from germline, CDR1 is LGHNA and CDR2 is YNFKEQ. J lost 4 bases, V lost 1 base, and 5 bases had no gene match.

This clonotype has a handful of counts. The V call is TRBV10-1, the J call TRBJ2-1; 11 nucleotides match TRBD2. The CDR3 runs 15 residues. Germline V gene sequence: CDR1 WNHNN, CDR2 SYGVQD (reference sequence). The V and J ends lost 0 bases and 8 bases, in that order; junction bases with no gene match: 3. CDR3 region: CASSESSGRAYEQFF. The CDR3 DNA reads TGCGCCAGCAGTGAGTCTAGCGGGAGGGCCTATGAGCAGTTCTTC.

In its sample, this clonotype was seen many times. V gene TRBV20-1 combines with J gene TRBJ1-1, with D unclear. Germline CDR1 DFQATT, CDR2 SNEGSKA (reference sequence). There are 14 residues in the CDR3. V was trimmed by 6 bases and J by 4 bases, leaving 18 bases between them. CDR3 sequence: CSATSPGRLTEAFF. The CDR3 bases are TGCAGTGCCACCTCTCCCGGACGTCTCACTGAAGCTTTCTTT.

This chain links TRBV7-8 with TRBJ2-1, with 8 nucleotides matching TRBD1. This CDR3 has 14 residues. From germline, CDR1 is SGHVS and CDR2 FQNEAQ. After removal of 2 bases from V and 10 bases from J, the junction contained 7 bases not matched to a gene. The CDR3 nucleotides are TGTGCCAGCAGCTTAACGCAGGGGGCATTAGAGCAGTTCTTC. Protein sequence: CASSLTQGALEQFF.

The chain has TRBV11-2 and TRBJ2-1, with 15 bases matching TRBD2. With V trimmed by 5 bases and J by 5 bases, 13 bases remained unmatched. CDR1 and CDR2 from the germline V gene are SGHAT and FQNNGV. The CDR3 is 19 residues long. CDR3 amino acids: CASSLITGLAGGLNNEQFF. CDR3 coding DNA: TGTGCCAGCAGCCTGATAACGGGACTAGCGGGAGGCCTCAACAATGAGCAGTTCTTC.

This clonotype was found a few times. The chain combines TRBV5-1 with TRBJ2-2; 11 bases fit TRBD2. This CDR3 region has 18 residues. V lost 0 bases, J lost 0 bases, and 4 bases stayed unmatched. Germline V gives CDR1 SGHRS, CDR2 YFSETQ. The CDR3: CASSLGLAGTANTGELFF. Here the CDR3 DNA reads TGCGCCAGCAGCTTGGGACTAGCGGGAACCGCGAACACCGGGGAGCTGTTTTTT.

The chain employs TRBV18 and TRBJ1-6, with D maybe TRBD1 (6 bases). CDR1 and CDR2 from the germline V gene are KGHSH and LQKENI. There are 17 residues in the CDR3. V was trimmed by 2 bases and J by 2 bases, leaving 13 bases between them. The CDR3 sequence is CASSPKTGYTYNSPLHF. The DNA for the CDR3 is TGTGCCAGCTCACCAAAGACAGGATACACCTATAATTCACCCCTCCACTTT.

This clonotype was detected many times. The V gene is TRBV20-1, the J gene TRBJ2-3; possibly TRBD1 or TRBD2 for D (5 bases each). This CDR3 spans 12 amino acids. Trimming took 3 bases from V and 8 from J, leaving 12 bases between them. The germline gives CDR1 DFQATT, CDR2 SNEGSKA (reference sequence). CDR3 DNA sequence: TGCAGTGCTAGTGGGGGAATAGGTACGCAGTATTTT. Amino acids: CSASGGIGTQYF.

The rearrangement links TRBV7-3 to TRBJ2-1; 8 bases map to TRBD2. Germline V CDR1 and CDR2: SGHTA, FQGTGA. V was pared by 2 bases and J by 13 bases, with 7 bases of the junction left unmatched. This CDR3 region has 13 residues. The CDR3, as DNA: TGTGCCAGCAGCTTAGGAGCTAGCGGGTACCAGTTCTTC. Protein sequence: CASSLGASGYQFF.

The sample holds a few counts of this clonotype. The chain employs TRBV5-1 and TRBJ1-4, with D unclear. CDR1 and CDR2 (germline): SGHRS, YFSETQ. V lost 2 bases, J lost 5 bases, and 10 bases lay in between. CDR3 size: 14 residues. The CDR3 DNA sequence: TGCGCCAGCAGCTTCGGGCCCTCGAATGAAAAACTGTTTTTT. Translation gives CASSFGPSNEKLFF. Using reference TRBV5-1 and TRBJ1-4 for the parts outside the CDR3, the full variable domain is KAGVTQTPRYLIKTRGQQVTLSCSPISGHRSVSWYQQTPGQGLQFLFEYFSETQRNKGNFPGRFSGRQFSNSRSEMNVSTLELGDSALYLCASSFGPSNEKLFFGSGTQLSVL.

The J gene is TRBJ2-7, the V gene TRBV18, with 12 bases matching TRBD1. The CDR3 is 15 amino acids. CDR1 and CDR2 (germline): KGHSH, LQKENI. The V and J ends lost 5 bases and 4 bases, in that order; junction bases with no gene match: 6. CDR3 loop: CASSSGTGGAYEQYF. CDR3 sequence (DNA): TGTGCCAGCTCAAGCGGGACAGGGGGCGCATACGAGCAGTACTTC.

This chain uses TRBV9 with TRBJ1-1, with D perhaps matching TRBD1 (6 bases). Germline lookup yields CDR1 SGDLS and CDR2 YYNGEE. The CDR3 sequence is 12 residues long. Between the trimmed V and J ends, which lost 5 bases and 6 bases, there was a span of 11 bases. The CDR3 reads CASRAGGPEAFF. Here the CDR3 DNA reads TGTGCCAGCAGAGCGGGGGGGCCTGAAGCTTTCTTT.

The sample holds a few counts of this clonotype. The CDR3 DNA reads as TGTGCCATCAGTGAGCCCCGGGGGGGGCGGGATCCTCTGGCTGGGGGGCACGAGCAGTACTTC. Encoded protein: CAISEPRGGRDPLAGGHEQYF. The rearrangement uses TRBV10-3 and TRBJ2-7; 8 bases are shared with TRBD2. CDR3 length equals 21 residues. After removal of 2 bases from V and 5 bases from J, the junction contained 26 bases not matched to a gene. Germline V gene data show CDR1 as ENHRY and CDR2 as SYGVKD.

This rearrangement joins TRBV29-1 to TRBJ2-7; 8 bases map to TRBD2. Germline assignment: CDR1 SQVTM and CDR2 ANQGSEA. The CDR3 is made up of 15 amino acids. Unmatched junction bases numbered 8, after V lost 2 bases and J lost 2 bases. CDR3 DNA: TGCAGCGTTGAACTCGCTAGCGGGCAAACCTACGAGCAGTACTTC. Its protein product is CSVELASGQTYEQYF.